The 21 T cell receptor beta chains given below trace back to one sample, sequenced in a study of radiation and T cells in renal cell carcinoma. The time point was: baseline pretreatment blood. Treatment given: 15 Gy SBRT to primary tumor, nephrectomy 4 weeks later. Data came from immunoSEQ multiplex PCR; TCRdb stores just in-frame clones and leaves some out. The profile shows approximately 150,000 clones, over 65% of them singletons. This material consisted of blood, taken from a patient whose treatment included radiotherapy and nephrectomy. The receptors here all came from a woman between 45 and 65 years old with renal cell carcinoma.

The gene calls are TRBV6-5 and TRBJ1-2; TRBD1 agrees at 9 bases. J lost 7 bases, V lost 7 bases, and 13 bases had no gene match. Germline assignment: CDR1 MNHEY and CDR2 SVGAGI. The CDR3 loop spans 15 amino acids. This chain's CDR3 is CASKSSSTGGSGYTF. The CDR3 DNA reads as TGTGCCAGCAAGAGTTCTTCTACAGGGGGCTCTGGCTACACCTTC.

The chain has TRBV5-6 and TRBJ1-4; D is perhaps TRBD1 (5 bases). The CDR3 sequence is 15 residues long. CDR1 is SGHDT and CDR2 is YYEEEE in the germline V gene. V lost 3 bases and J lost 2, with 11 bases in between. CDR3 protein: CASSSTGTTNEKLFF. In DNA, the CDR3 is TGTGCCAGCAGCTCTACCGGGACTACTAATGAAAAACTGTTTTTT.

The J gene is TRBJ1-5, the V gene TRBV9; 9 bases are shared with TRBD1. J lost 4 bases, V lost 2 bases, and 7 bases had no gene match. Germline V gives CDR1 SGDLS, CDR2 YYNGEE. CDR3 length equals 16 residues. The CDR3 loop reads CASSVGPDRGNQPQHF. The CDR3 DNA is TGTGCCAGCAGCGTTGGGCCGGACAGGGGTAATCAGCCCCAGCATTTT.

This chain uses TRBV18 with TRBJ2-7, with a possible D match to TRBD2 (5 bases). CDR3 length equals 16 residues. V was pared by 4 bases and J by 2 bases, with 18 bases between. CDR1 is KGHSH, CDR2 LQKENI, per germline. The CDR3, as DNA: TGTGCCAGCTCACGAGGCGGGCTAGCTATTGCCTACGAGCAGTACTTC. Amino acid sequence: CASSRGGLAIAYEQYF.

This clone occurred a few times. The J gene is TRBJ2-7, the V gene TRBV7-9; D remains ambiguous. Germline V gene data show CDR1 as SEHNR and CDR2 as FQNEAQ (reference sequence). V was shortened by 1 base and J by 0 bases, with 7 bases between the two germline ends. The CDR3 is made up of 14 amino acids. In nucleotides, the CDR3 is TGTGCCAGCAGCTTAGGCCCGAGCTCCTACGAGCAGTACTTC. Protein product: CASSLGPSSYEQYF.

V gene TRBV10-3 combines with J gene TRBJ2-7, with 13 bases fitting TRBD2. The CDR3 has 18 residues. Germline V gives CDR1 ENHRY, CDR2 SYGVKD. V lost 0 bases to trimming and J lost 5 bases; unmatched junction nucleotides: 10. The CDR3 region is CAISESGRGLAGAHEQYF. The DNA of the CDR3 is TGTGCCATCAGTGAGTCCGGAAGAGGACTAGCGGGAGCCCACGAGCAGTACTTC.

This clone was seen just once. This chain joins TRBV7-2 and TRBJ2-5; 9 nucleotides line up with TRBD2. The junction had 7 bases not matched to a gene; V was cut back by 6 bases and J by 5 bases. The CDR3 contains 14 residues. Germline V gene data show CDR1 as SGHTA and CDR2 as FQGNSA. The CDR3 protein is CASRAGGRWETQYF. DNA of the CDR3: TGTGCCAGCAGAGCGGGAGGTCGGTGGGAGACCCAGTACTTC.

This clone showed up just once. V and J are TRBV11-2 and TRBJ2-5, with D possibly matching TRBD2 (5 bases). Trimming stripped 1 base from V and 4 bases from J, with 10 bases between. This CDR3 comprises 14 residues. Germline assignment: CDR1 SGHAT and CDR2 FQNNGV. The CDR3 DNA reads TGTGCCAGCAGCTTAGGAGGGCAGGCAGAGACCCAGTACTTC. Translated: CASSLGGQAETQYF.

This chain uses TRBV5-1 with TRBJ1-1; unclear D gene. Trimming removed 4 bases at V and 4 bases at J, with 11 bases between. The germline CDR1 and CDR2 sequences are SGHRS and YFSETQ. The CDR3 consists of 13 residues. CDR3 region: CASSIGPGTEAFF. CDR3 in DNA: TGCGCCAGCAGCATTGGCCCCGGCACTGAAGCTTTCTTT.

The rearrangement links TRBV9 to TRBJ1-2; D ambiguous. Trimming took 0 bases from V and 5 from J, leaving 8 bases between them. Per the germline V gene, CDR1 is SGDLS and CDR2 is YYNGEE. There are 13 residues in the CDR3. CDR3 DNA: TGTGCCAGCAGCGTAGAGGAAGCTTATGGCTACACCTTC. This translates into CASSVEEAYGYTF. The complete variable domain, with remaining parts taken from reference TRBV9 and TRBJ1-2, reads DSGVTQTPKHLITATGQRVTLRCSPRSGDLSVYWYQQSLDQGLQFLIQYYNGEERAKGNILERFSAQQFPDLHSELNLSSLELGDSALYFCASSVEEAYGYTFGSGTRLTVV.

This clone was seen a single time. The rearrangement links TRBV5-1 to TRBJ2-1, with TRBD2 matching over 12 bases. V shed 3 bases and J 9 bases; nucleotides not matched to a gene: 7. Germline lookup yields CDR1 SGHRS and CDR2 YFSETQ. This CDR3 region has 15 residues. The CDR3 is CASSSSSGRAVEQFF. The CDR3 DNA follows: TGCGCCAGCAGCTCCTCTAGCGGGAGGGCCGTTGAGCAGTTCTTC.

This clone appeared once. J is TRBJ2-2 and V is TRBV28, with 7 bases matching TRBD2. CDR1 is MDHEN, CDR2 SYDVKM, per germline. CDR3 length: 15 amino acids. V lost 6 bases to trimming and J lost 5 bases; unmatched junction nucleotides: 9. CDR3 sequence: CASRNSGVETGELFF. DNA of the CDR3: TGTGCCAGCAGAAACAGCGGGGTAGAGACCGGGGAGCTGTTTTTT.

This clone was seen just once. This rearrangement joins TRBV15 to TRBJ2-1; D may be TRBD1 (6 bases). V was cut by 8 bases and J by 10 bases, with 15 bases left in between. The CDR3 is 12 residues long. Germline CDR1 and CDR2: LNHNV and YYDKDF (reference sequence). In DNA form, the CDR3 reads TGTGCCACCTACATGTGGGGGCGGGAGCAGTTCTTC. Its translation: CATYMWGREQFF.

The rearrangement links TRBV27 to TRBJ2-7; the match to TRBD1 covers 7 bases. V trimming: 5 bases; J trimming: 3 bases; junction bases outside the gene matches: 7. CDR1 is MNHEY, CDR2 SMNVEV, per germline (reference sequence). This CDR3 spans 14 amino acids. For the CDR3, the DNA is TGTGCCAGCAGTGGATCCGGGACAGACTACGAGCAGTACTTC. It yields the protein CASSGSGTDYEQYF.

The chain combines TRBV7-9 with TRBJ1-3; 12 bases align to TRBD1. CDR1 and CDR2 from the germline V gene are SEHNR and FQNEAQ (reference sequence). The CDR3 is 19 residues long. The junction had 12 bases not matched to a gene; V was cut back by 2 bases and J by 4 bases. DNA for the CDR3: TGTGCCAGCAGCTTAATTCCCGGGACAGGGGGCGCGAAAGGAAACACCATATATTTT. Its protein is CASSLIPGTGGAKGNTIYF.

This clone appeared a single time. This chain's CDR3 is CSVALLGVTEAFF. The CDR3 nucleotides read TGCAGCGTAGCCCTACTTGGGGTAACTGAAGCTTTCTTT. The chain joins TRBV29-1 to TRBJ1-1; D unresolved. Trimming shortened V by 6 bases and J by 5 bases, and 16 bases separated the two germline ends. The CDR3 has 13 amino acids. Germline V gene lookup returns CDR1 SQVTM and CDR2 ANQGSEA.

The chain employs TRBV10-3 and TRBJ2-1; the D gene is possibly TRBD2 (6 bases). The CDR3 contains 13 residues. The V end was cut by 6 bases, the J end by 4 bases, with 10 bases between. CDR1 and CDR2 from the germline V gene are ENHRY and SYGVKD. As DNA, the CDR3 is TGTGCCATCAGCGAGACTAGATACAATGAGCAGTTCTTC. This codes for CAISETRYNEQFF.

The chain employs TRBV5-1 and TRBJ2-5, with 12 bases matching TRBD2. The CDR3 sequence is 16 residues long. Unmatched junction bases numbered 10, after V lost 5 bases and J lost 5 bases. The V gene's germline CDR1 is SGHRS and CDR2 YFSETQ. The CDR3 loop reads CASRSTSGRVQETQYF. The CDR3 nucleotides read TGCGCCAGCAGATCGACTAGCGGGAGAGTGCAGGAGACCCAGTACTTC.

For the CDR3, the DNA is TGTGCCTGGAGTACAGCAGGGCGAGCTAATGAAAAACTGTTTTTT. Protein product: CAWSTAGRANEKLFF. The V gene is TRBV30, the J gene TRBJ1-4; D is perhaps TRBD1 (5 bases). This CDR3 spans 15 amino acids. The germline V gene has CDR1 GTSNPN and CDR2 SVGIG (reference sequence). V shed 2 bases and J shed 3 bases, with 13 bases lying between them. The entire variable domain, with the rest obtained from reference TRBV30 and TRBJ1-4, is as follows: SQTIHQWPATLVQPVGSPLSLECTVEGTSNPNLYWYRQAAGRGLQLLFYSVGIGQISSEVPQNLSASRPQDRQFILSSKKLLLSDSGFYLCAWSTAGRANEKLFFGSGTQLSVL.

The chain uses TRBV6-1 and TRBJ2-7; 7 bases agree with TRBD2. V trimming: 5 bases; J trimming: 1 base; junction bases outside the gene matches: 5. Germline CDR1 and CDR2: MNHNS and SASEGT. The CDR3 covers 14 residues. The CDR3 nucleotides are TGTGCCAGCAGTTTGGGGGGAGGGTCCTACGAGCAGTACTTC. It is translated as CASSLGGGSYEQYF.

CDR3 amino acids: CASSDQNTEAFF. The CDR3 nucleotides are TGCGCCAGCAGCGATCAGAACACTGAAGCTTTCTTT. The chain joins TRBV5-1 to TRBJ1-1; unclear D gene. From germline, CDR1 is SGHRS and CDR2 YFSETQ. This CDR3 is 12 amino acids long. Trimming removed 4 bases from V and 1 base from J, with 5 bases in between.